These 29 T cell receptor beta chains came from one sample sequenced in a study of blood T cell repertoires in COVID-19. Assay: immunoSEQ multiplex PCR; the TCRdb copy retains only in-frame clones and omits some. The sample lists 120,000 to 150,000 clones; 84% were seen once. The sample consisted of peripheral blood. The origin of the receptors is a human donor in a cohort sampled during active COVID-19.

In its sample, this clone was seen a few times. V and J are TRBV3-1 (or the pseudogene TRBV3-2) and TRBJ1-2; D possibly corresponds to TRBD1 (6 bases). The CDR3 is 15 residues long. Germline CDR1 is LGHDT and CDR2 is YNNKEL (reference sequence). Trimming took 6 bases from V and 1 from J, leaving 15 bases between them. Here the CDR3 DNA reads TGTGCCAGCAGTAAGAGACAGGACCGTAACTATGGCTACACCTTC. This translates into CASSKRQDRNYGYTF.

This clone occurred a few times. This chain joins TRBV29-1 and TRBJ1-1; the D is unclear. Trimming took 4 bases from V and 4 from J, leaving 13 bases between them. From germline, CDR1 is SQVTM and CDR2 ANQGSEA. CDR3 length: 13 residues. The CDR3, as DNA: TGCAGCGTTGTCAGTTTAGAGGGCACTGAAGCTTTCTTT. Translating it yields CSVVSLEGTEAFF.

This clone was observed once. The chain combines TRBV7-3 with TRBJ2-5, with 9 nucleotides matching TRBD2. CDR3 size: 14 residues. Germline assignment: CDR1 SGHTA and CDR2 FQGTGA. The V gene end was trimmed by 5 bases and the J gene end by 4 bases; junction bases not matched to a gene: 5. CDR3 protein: CASSPLAGSETQYF. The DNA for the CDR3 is TGTGCCAGCAGCCCCCTAGCGGGGTCAGAGACCCAGTACTTC.

The CDR3 spells CASSWAEATNEKLFF. In nucleotides, the CDR3 is TGTGCCAGTAGTTGGGCGGAGGCAACTAATGAAAAACTGTTTTTT. The chain uses TRBV19 and TRBJ1-4; D gene uncertain. Trimming stripped 5 bases from V and 0 bases from J, with 10 bases between. The CDR3 is 15 residues long. Germline V gene sequence: CDR1 LNHDA, CDR2 SQIVND (reference sequence).

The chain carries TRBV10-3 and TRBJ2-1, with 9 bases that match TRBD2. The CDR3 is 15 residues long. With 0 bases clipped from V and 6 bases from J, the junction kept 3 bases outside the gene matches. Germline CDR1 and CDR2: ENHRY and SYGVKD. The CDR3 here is CAISESGLAVNEQFF. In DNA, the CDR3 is TGTGCCATCAGTGAGTCGGGACTAGCCGTCAATGAGCAGTTCTTC.

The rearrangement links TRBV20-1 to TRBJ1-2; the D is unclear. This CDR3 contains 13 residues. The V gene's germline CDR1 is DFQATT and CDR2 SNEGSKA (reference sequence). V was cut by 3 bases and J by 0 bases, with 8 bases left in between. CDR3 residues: CSASDGANYGYTF. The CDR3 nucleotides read TGCAGTGCTAGTGATGGAGCTAACTATGGCTACACCTTC.

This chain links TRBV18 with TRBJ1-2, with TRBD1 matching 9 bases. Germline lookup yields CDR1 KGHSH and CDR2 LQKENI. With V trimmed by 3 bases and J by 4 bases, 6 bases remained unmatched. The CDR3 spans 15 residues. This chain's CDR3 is CASSPPGTGFYGYTF. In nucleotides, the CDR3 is TGTGCCAGCTCACCTCCCGGGACAGGGTTCTATGGCTACACCTTC.

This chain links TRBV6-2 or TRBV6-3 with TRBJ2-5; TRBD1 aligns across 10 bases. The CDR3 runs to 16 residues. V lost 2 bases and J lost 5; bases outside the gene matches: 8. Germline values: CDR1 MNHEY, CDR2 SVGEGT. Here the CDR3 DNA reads TGTGCCAGCAGTTACCGCGACAGGGGGCCGAGGGAGACCCAGTACTTC. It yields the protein CASSYRDRGPRETQYF.

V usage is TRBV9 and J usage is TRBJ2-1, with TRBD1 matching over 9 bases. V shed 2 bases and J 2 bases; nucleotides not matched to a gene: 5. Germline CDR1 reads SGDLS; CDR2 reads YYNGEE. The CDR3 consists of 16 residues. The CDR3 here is CASSVQQGAAYNEQFF. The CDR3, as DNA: TGTGCCAGCAGCGTCCAACAGGGGGCGGCCTACAATGAGCAGTTCTTC.

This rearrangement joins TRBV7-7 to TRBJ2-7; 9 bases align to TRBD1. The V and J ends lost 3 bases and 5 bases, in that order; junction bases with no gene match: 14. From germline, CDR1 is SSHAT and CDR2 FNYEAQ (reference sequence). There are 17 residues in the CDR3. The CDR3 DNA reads TGTGCCAGCAGCTTTCCCCCAGGTGGGGACAGGGATCACGAGCAGTACTTC. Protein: CASSFPPGGDRDHEQYF.

The CDR3 reads CASSPDRELREAFF. The CDR3 nucleotides are TGTGCCAGCAGCCCGGACCGGGAACTGCGGGAAGCTTTCTTT. The V gene is TRBV9, the J gene TRBJ1-1; D is ambiguous. This CDR3 is 14 amino acids long. The V gene's germline CDR1 is SGDLS and CDR2 YYNGEE. V was shortened by 4 bases and J by 8 bases, with 18 bases between the two germline ends.

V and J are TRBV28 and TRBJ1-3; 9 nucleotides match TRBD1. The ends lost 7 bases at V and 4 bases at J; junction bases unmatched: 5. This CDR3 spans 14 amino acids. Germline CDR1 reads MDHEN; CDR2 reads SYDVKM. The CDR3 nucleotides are TGTGCCAGCACTGACAGGGGGGCGGGAAACACCATATATTTT. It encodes CASTDRGAGNTIYF.

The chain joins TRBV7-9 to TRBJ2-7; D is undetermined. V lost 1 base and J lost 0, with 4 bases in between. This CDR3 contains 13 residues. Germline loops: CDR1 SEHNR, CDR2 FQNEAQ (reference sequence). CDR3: CASSLGLSYEQYF. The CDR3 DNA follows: TGTGCCAGCAGCTTAGGACTCTCCTACGAGCAGTACTTC.

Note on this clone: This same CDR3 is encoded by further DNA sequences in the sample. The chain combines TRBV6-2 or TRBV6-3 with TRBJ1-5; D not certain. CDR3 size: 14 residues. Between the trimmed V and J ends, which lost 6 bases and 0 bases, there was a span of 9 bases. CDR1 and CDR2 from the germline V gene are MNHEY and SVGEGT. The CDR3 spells CASSLPNSNQPQHF. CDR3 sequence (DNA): TGTGCCAGCAGCTTACCTAATAGCAATCAGCCCCAGCATTTT.

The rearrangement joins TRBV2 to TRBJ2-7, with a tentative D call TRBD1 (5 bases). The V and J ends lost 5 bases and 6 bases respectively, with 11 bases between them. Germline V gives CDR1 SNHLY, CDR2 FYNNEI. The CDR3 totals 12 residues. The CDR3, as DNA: TGTGCCAGCAGTACGGCAGGGCCCGAGCAGTACTTC. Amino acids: CASSTAGPEQYF.

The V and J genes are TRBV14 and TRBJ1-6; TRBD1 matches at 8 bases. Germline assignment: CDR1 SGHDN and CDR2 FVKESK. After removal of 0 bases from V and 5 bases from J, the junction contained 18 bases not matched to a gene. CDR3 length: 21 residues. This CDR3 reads CASSQDPGQGEGLSDNSPLHF. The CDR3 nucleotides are TGTGCCAGCAGCCAAGATCCTGGACAGGGTGAGGGGCTTTCGGATAATTCACCCCTCCACTTT. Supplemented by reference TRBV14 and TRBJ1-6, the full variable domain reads EAGVTQFPSHSVIEKGQTVTLRCDPISGHDNLYWYRRVMGKEIKFLLHFVKESKQDESGMPNNRFLAERTGGTYSTLKVQPAELEDSGVYFCASSQDPGQGEGLSDNSPLHFGNGTRLTVT.

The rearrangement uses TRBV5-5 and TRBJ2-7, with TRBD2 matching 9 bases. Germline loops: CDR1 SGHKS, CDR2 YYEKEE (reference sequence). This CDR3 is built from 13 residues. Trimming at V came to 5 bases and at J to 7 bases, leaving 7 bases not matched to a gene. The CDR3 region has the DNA TGTGCCAGCAGAAGACTAGCGGCGGGGGAGCAGTACTTC. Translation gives CASRRLAAGEQYF.

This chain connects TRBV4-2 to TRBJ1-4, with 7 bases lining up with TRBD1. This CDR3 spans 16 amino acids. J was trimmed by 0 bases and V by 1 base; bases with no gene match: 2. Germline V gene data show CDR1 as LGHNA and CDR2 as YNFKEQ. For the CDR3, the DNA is TGTGCCAGCAGCCAAGGTGGGACAGCAACTAATGAAAAACTGTTTTTT. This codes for CASSQGGTATNEKLFF.

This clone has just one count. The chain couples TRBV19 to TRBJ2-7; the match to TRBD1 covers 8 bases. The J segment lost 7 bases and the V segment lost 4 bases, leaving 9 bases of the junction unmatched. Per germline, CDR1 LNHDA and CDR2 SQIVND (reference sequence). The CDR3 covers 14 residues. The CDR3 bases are TGTGCCAGTAGTAGGATGGACAGGGCGGGGGAGCAGTACTTC. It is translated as CASSRMDRAGEQYF.

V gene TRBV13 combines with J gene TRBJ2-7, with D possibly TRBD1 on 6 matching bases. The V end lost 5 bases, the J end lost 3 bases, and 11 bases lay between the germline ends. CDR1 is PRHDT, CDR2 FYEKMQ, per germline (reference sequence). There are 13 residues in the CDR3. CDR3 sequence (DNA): TGTGCCAGCAGCAAACTACAGGGCTACGAGCAGTACTTC. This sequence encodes CASSKLQGYEQYF. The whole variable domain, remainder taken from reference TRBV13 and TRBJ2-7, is AAGVIQSPRHLIKEKRETATLKCYPIPRHDTVYWYQQGPGQDPQFLISFYEKMQSDKGSIPDRFSAQQFSDYHSELNMSSLELGDSALYFCASSKLQGYEQYFGPGTRLTVT.

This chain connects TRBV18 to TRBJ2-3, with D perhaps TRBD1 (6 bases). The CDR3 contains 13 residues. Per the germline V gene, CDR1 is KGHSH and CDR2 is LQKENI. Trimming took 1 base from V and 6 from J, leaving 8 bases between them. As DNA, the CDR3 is TGTGCCAGCTCACCACAGCAGGGGGATACGCAGTATTTT. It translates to CASSPQQGDTQYF.

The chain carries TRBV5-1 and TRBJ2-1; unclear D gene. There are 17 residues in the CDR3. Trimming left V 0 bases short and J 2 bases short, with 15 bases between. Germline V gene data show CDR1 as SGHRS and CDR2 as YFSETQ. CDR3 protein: CASSLEPGIITYNEQFF. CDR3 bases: TGCGCCAGCAGCTTGGAGCCGGGTATAATTACCTACAATGAGCAGTTCTTC.

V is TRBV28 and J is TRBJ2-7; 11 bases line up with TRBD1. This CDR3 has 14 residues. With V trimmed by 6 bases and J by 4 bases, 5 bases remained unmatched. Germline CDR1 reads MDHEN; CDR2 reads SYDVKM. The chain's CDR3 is CASRAGTGGYEQYF. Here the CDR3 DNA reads TGTGCCAGCAGGGCCGGGACAGGGGGTTACGAGCAGTACTTC.

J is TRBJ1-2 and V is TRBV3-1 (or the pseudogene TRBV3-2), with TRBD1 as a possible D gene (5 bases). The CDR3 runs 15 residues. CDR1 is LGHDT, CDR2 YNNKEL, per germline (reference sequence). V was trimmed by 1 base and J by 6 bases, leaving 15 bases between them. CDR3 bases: TGTGCCAGCAGCCAAGTAACCGGGGGGGACCATGGCTACACCTTC. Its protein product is CASSQVTGGDHGYTF.

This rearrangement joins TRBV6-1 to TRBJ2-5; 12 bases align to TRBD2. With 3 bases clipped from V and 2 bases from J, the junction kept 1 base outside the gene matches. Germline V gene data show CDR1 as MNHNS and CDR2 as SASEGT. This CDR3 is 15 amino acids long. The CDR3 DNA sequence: TGTGCCAGCAGTGAGACTAGCGGGGGACAAGAGACCCAGTACTTC. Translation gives CASSETSGGQETQYF.

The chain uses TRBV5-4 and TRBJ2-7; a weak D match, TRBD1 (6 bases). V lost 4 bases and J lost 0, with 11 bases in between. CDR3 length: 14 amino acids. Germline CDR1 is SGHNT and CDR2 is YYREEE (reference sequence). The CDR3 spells CASSPGQRSYEQYF. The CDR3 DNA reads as TGTGCCAGCAGCCCCGGACAGCGCTCCTACGAGCAGTACTTC.

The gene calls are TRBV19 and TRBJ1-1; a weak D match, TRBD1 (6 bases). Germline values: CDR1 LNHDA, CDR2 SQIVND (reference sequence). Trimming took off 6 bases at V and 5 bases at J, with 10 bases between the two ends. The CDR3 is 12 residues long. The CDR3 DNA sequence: TGTGCCAGTAGACAGGGACGAACTGAAGCTTTCTTT. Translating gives CASRQGRTEAFF.

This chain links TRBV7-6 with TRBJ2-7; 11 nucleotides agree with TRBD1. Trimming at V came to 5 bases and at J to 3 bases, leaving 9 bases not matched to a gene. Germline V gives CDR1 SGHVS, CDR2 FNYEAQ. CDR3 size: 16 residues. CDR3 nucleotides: TGTGCCAGCAGCGGCCTTCCCGGGACAGGGGGCTACGAGCAGTACTTC. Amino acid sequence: CASSGLPGTGGYEQYF.

CDR3 bases: TGTGCCAGCACCAGTACGAACACTGAAGCTTTCTTT. This encodes CASTSTNTEAFF. The chain links TRBV2 to TRBJ1-1, with D unresolved. The CDR3 is 12 amino acids. Germline-derived CDR1 and CDR2 are SNHLY and FYNNEI. V gave up 7 bases and J gave up 1 base, with 7 bases separating them.